This TCR beta chain stems from a study of T cell responses to AZD1222 COVID-19 vaccine. This table comes from immunoSEQ multiplex PCR, and its TCRdb copy is limited to in-frame clones, with some not included. This table holds fewer than 200,000 clones, approximately 91% found once. General study findings and limits: There were vaccine-associated CD4 TCRs across spike, dominant at 160-218 and 743-854. Spike-specific TCR depth and breadth grew after two AZD1222 doses. Clonal diversity may have been underestimated in mostly white British donors. Reports say nearly half of spike-specific TCRs go after unmutated variant regions.

Germline V gene lookup returns CDR1 SNHLY and CDR2 FYNNEI. The CDR3 is 12 amino acids. V was pared by 8 bases and J by 9 bases, with 7 bases of the junction left unmatched. On this clone itself: Its cognate antigen is unknown.

The sample in question was peripheral blood, obtained on day 0 of AZD1222 vaccination. The source of this sequence is an adult in good health. The gene calls are TRBV2 and TRBJ2-1; 7 bases map to TRBD1. The CDR3 DNA reads TGTGCCAGCGCTTACAGGGGAACTGAGCAGTTCTTC. Amino acid sequence: CASAYRGTEQFF.